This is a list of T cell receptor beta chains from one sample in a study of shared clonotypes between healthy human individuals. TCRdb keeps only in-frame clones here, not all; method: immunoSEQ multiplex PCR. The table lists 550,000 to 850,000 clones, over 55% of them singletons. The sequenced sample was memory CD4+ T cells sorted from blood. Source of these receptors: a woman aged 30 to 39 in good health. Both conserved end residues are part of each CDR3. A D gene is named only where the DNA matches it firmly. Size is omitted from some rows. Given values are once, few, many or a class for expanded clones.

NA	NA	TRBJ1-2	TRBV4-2	CASSPGTAWGYTF	TGTGCCAGCAGCCCTGGGACCGCCTGGGGCTACACCTTC
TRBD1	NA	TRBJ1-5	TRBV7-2	CASSYRDRWQPQHF	TGTGCCAGCAGCTACCGGGACAGGTGGCAGCCCCAGCATTTT
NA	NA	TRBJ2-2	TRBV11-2	CASSLFLTANTGELFF	TGTGCCAGCAGCTTATTTCTGACCGCGAACACCGGGGAGCTGTTTTTT
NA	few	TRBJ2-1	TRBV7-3	CASSYGLSEQFF	TGTGCCAGCAGCTACGGGTTGAGTGAGCAGTTCTTC
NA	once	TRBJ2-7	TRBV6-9	CASIAYEQYF	TGTGCCAGCATAGCGTACGAGCAGTACTTC
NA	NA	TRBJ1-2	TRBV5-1	CASSLGNTGLYGYTF	TGCGCCAGCAGCTTGGGTAATACGGGTCTCTATGGCTACACCTTC
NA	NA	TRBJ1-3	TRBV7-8	CASSLDPGNTIYF	TGTGCCAGCAGCCTCGACCCGGGGAACACCATATATTTT
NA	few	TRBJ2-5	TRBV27	CASSHRPLVAGVVETQYF	TGTGCCAGCAGTCACAGACCCCTCGTAGCCGGAGTAGTTGAGACCCAGTACTTC
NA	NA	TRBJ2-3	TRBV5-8	CASSGRLAITDTQYF	TGTGCCAGCAGCGGGAGGCTAGCGATCACAGATACGCAGTATTTT
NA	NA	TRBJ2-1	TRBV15	CATSRGGQGTGRYNEQFF	TGTGCCACCAGCAGAGGGGGTCAGGGCACGGGGCGCTACAATGAGCAGTTCTTC
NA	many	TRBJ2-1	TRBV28	CASSIGTDYNEQFF	TGTGCCAGTTCTATCGGGACGGATTACAATGAGCAGTTCTTC
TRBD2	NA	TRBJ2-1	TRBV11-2	CASSFGGGGYNEQFF	TGTGCCAGCAGCTTTGGCGGGGGGGGCTACAATGAGCAGTTCTTC
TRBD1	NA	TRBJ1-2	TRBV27	CASSLSGTVGYTF	TGTGCCAGCAGTTTATCCGGGACAGTAGGCTACACCTTC
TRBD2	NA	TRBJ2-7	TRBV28	CASSLWTGGYEQYF	TGTGCCAGCAGTTTGTGGACGGGAGGCTACGAGCAGTACTTC
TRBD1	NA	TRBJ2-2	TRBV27	CASSGNRGRRGERPGELFF	TGTGCCAGCAGTGGTAACAGGGGGCGGCGGGGTGAGCGCCCCGGGGAGCTGTTTTTT
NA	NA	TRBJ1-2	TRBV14	CASSPLHYGYTF	TGTGCCAGCAGCCCCCTCCACTATGGCTACACCTTC
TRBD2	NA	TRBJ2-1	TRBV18	CASSPRTSGVNNEQFF	TGTGCCAGCTCGCCCCGGACTAGCGGGGTTAACAATGAGCAGTTCTTC
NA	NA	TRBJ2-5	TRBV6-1	CASSESGRPRETQYF	TGTGCCAGCAGTGAATCAGGGCGCCCTCGGGAGACCCAGTACTTC
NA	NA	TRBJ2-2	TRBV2	CASKWTLNTGELFF	TGTGCCAGCAAGTGGACTTTGAACACCGGGGAGCTGTTTTTT
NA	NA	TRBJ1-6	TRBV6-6	CASGGGRDRSPLHF	TGTGCCAGCGGCGGGGGCAGGGATCGTTCACCCCTCCACTTT
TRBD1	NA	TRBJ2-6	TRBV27	CASSLIQGSSGANVLTF	TGTGCCAGCAGTTTAATACAGGGGAGCTCTGGGGCCAACGTCCTGACTTTC
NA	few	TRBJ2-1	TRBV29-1	CSVEDSFYNEQFF	TGCAGCGTTGAGGACAGCTTCTACAATGAGCAGTTCTTC
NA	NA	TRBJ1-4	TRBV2	CATTGHWNEKLFF	TGTGCCACGACGGGACACTGGAATGAAAAACTGTTTTTT
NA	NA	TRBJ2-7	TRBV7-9	CASSAQENYEQYF	TGTGCCAGCAGCGCACAGGAAAACTACGAGCAGTACTTC
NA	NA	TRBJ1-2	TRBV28	CASSLFNTQLYGYTF	TGTGCCAGCAGTTTATTCAATACACAGCTCTATGGCTACACCTTC
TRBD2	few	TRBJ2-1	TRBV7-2	CASSPFRVAGVGVQFF	TGTGCCAGCAGCCCATTTCGCGTAGCGGGAGTCGGGGTGCAGTTCTTC
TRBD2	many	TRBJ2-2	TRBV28	CASTLGGSPNTGELFF	TGTGCCAGCACCCTGGGAGGGTCTCCGAACACCGGGGAGCTGTTTTTT
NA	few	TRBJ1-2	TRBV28	CASSSDTPYGYTF	TGTGCCAGCAGTTCGGACACCCCCTATGGCTACACCTTC
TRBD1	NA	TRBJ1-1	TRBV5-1	CASSLGQGRVNTEAFF	TGCGCCAGCAGCTTGGGACAGGGCAGGGTGAACACTGAAGCTTTCTTT
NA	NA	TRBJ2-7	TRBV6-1	CASRPHTLYEQYF	TGTGCCAGCAGACCACACACCCTCTACGAGCAGTACTTC
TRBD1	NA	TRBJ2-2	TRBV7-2	CASSGRQGGSTGELFF	TGTGCCAGCAGCGGCCGACAGGGGGGGAGCACCGGGGAGCTGTTTTTT
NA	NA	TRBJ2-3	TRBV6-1	CASSPGRGDTQYF	TGTGCCAGCAGCCCGGGAAGGGGAGATACGCAGTATTTT
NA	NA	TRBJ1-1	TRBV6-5	CASSYSARSPTEAFF	TGTGCCAGCAGTTACTCCGCCAGGTCGCCCACTGAAGCTTTCTTT
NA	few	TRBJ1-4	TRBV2	CASRMQRVFF	TGTGCCAGCAGGATGCAGAGAGTGTTTTTT
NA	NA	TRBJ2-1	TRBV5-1	CASRIDGASYNEQFF	TGCGCCAGCAGAATCGACGGGGCTTCCTACAATGAGCAGTTCTTC
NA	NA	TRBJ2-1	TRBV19	CASSMGYNEQFF	TGTGCCAGTAGTATGGGGTACAATGAGCAGTTCTTC
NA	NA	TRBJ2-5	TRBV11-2	CASSLVPTSGETQYF	TGTGCCAGCAGCTTAGTGCCGACCTCGGGGGAGACCCAGTACTTC
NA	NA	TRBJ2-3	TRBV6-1	CASRLTEITDTQYF	TGTGCCAGCAGATTGACAGAAATAACAGATACGCAGTATTTT
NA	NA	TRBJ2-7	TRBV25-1	CASSDTGPYEQYF	TGTGCCAGCAGCGACACGGGGCCCTACGAGCAGTACTTC
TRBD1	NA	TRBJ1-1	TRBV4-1	CASSQTVRGRGMNTEAFF	TGCGCCAGCAGCCAGACCGTTCGTGGCAGGGGGATGAACACTGAAGCTTTCTTT
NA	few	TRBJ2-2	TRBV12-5	CASASDGDSGELFF	TGTGCTAGCGCATCTGACGGGGATTCCGGGGAGCTGTTTTTT
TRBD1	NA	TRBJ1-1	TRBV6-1	CASRNRGETEAFF	TGTGCCAGCAGGAACAGGGGGGAAACTGAAGCTTTCTTT
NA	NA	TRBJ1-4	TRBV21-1	CASSNHRRVTNEKLFF	TGTGCCAGCAGCAACCACCGTAGGGTTACTAATGAAAAACTGTTTTTT
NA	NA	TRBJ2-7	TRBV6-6	CASSYGPGLGYEQYF	TGTGCCAGCAGTTACGGACCTGGACTCGGCTACGAGCAGTACTTC
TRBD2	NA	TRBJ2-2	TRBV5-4	CASSRGTSGSITGELFF	TGTGCCAGCAGCCGTGGGACTAGCGGGAGTATCACCGGGGAGCTGTTTTTT
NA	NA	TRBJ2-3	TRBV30	CAWRVGPSTDTQYF	TGTGCCTGGAGGGTGGGACCTAGCACAGATACGCAGTATTTT
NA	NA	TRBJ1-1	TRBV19	CASRRGVMNTEAFF	TGTGCCAGTAGGCGGGGGGTCATGAACACTGAAGCTTTCTTT
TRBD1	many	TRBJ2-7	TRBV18	CASSPVEGQGSHEQYF	TGTGCCAGCTCACCAGTTGAGGGACAGGGGTCCCACGAGCAGTACTTC
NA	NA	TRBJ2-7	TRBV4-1	CASSHSSYEQYF	TGCGCCAGCAGCCACAGCTCCTACGAGCAGTACTTC
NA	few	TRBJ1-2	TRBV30	CAWSLSLGANYGYTF	TGTGCCTGGAGTTTAAGTTTGGGAGCTAACTATGGCTACACCTTC
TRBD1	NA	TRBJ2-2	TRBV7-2	CASSSRGQGVFNTGELFF	TGTGCCAGCAGCTCTCGCGGACAGGGGGTATTTAACACCGGGGAGCTGTTTTTT
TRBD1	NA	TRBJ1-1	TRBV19	CASSIGGQGFIAFF	TGTGCCAGTAGTATAGGAGGACAGGGCTTTATCGCTTTCTTT
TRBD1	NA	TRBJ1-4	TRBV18	CASSPNQGDNEKLFF	TGTGCCAGCTCACCTAACCAGGGGGATAATGAAAAACTGTTTTTT